This record covers a single T cell receptor beta chain. Each Susac syndrome patient had definite or probable disease by recently defined criteria. The sample originates from a study of CD8 T cells in Susac syndrome. Overall study context: Active disease was present in more than five of the sequenced Susac syndrome patients, and remission in fewer than ten.

Trimming left V 3 bases short and J 6 bases short, with 10 bases between. This CDR3 has 13 residues. Germline CDR1 reads SGDLS; CDR2 reads YYNGEE. After extraction with the RNeasy kit, about 0.5 to 1 ug of the RNA was reverse transcribed using random hexamers. TCRdb analysed the immunoSEQ multiplex PCR reads with MiXCR anew, one entry per CDR3 protein. The table shows around 110,000 distinct CDR3 sequences, with around 94% occurring only once. The rearrangement uses TRBV9 and TRBJ1-5; D not certain. The sample consisted of CD8+ T cells from PBMCs. This clonotype was obtained from a human donor with Susac syndrome. This chain's CDR3 is CASSGIKGQPQHF. CDR3 sequence (DNA): TGTGCCAGCAGCGGGATCAAGGGTCAGCCCCAGCATTTT.